Listed below are T cell receptor beta chains from one sample, sequenced in a study of cytomegalovirus exposure and HLA in healthy donors. Clones were read by immunoSEQ multiplex PCR, and TCRdb kept only the in-frame ones, dropping some. Among fewer than 250,000 clones listed, over 80% were seen once. Sequenced input: PBMCs. Every receptor here comes from a woman aged 25 to 39 in good health and CMV-seropositive. Both conserved end residues are part of each CDR3. D genes are given only for firm matches. A row's size may be missing; if present it is once, few, many or a size class.

clone_size j_call v_call d_call cdr3_nt cdr3_aa
few TRBJ1-1 TRBV5-1 . TGCGCCAGCAGCTCTTATGGGGTGGGTAGTAACACTGAAGCTTTCTTT CASSSYGVGSNTEAFF
. TRBJ2-1 TRBV30 TRBD2 TGTGCCTGGAGTCCCGGGACTAGCGGGAGGGAAGGACACAATGAGCAGTTCTTC CAWSPGTSGREGHNEQFF
. TRBJ1-1 TRBV9 TRBD1 TGTGCCAGCAGCGAATTCCCCGACAGGGGGGGGTCGTTGGACACTGAAGCTTTCTTT CASSEFPDRGGSLDTEAFF
. TRBJ1-4 TRBV28 . TGTGCCAGCAGTTTATACACGGGAAAACTGTTTTTT CASSLYTGKLFF
few TRBJ1-5 TRBV19 . TGTGCCAGTAGTTTCGCGAATCAGCCCCAGCATTTT CASSFANQPQHF
. TRBJ2-5 TRBV5-4 TRBD1 TGTGCCAGCAGCTTACGACAGGGGCTCGAGACCCAGTACTTC CASSLRQGLETQYF
. TRBJ1-5 TRBV27 . TGTGCCAGCAGTTTAAACCCCTGGGGTGGGCAGCCCCAGCATTTT CASSLNPWGGQPQHF
. TRBJ1-2 TRBV5-1 . TGCGCCAGCAGCTTGGTTGTGGGCCCGGGGGGCTACACCTTC CASSLVVGPGGYTF
. TRBJ1-2 TRBV6-6 . TGTGCCAGCAGACCCCCTTGGGGGGGGCCGTACTATGGCTACACCTTC CASRPPWGGPYYGYTF
few TRBJ2-7 TRBV2 TRBD1 TGTGCCAGCAGTTTTTTGGGACAGGCCTACGAGCAGTACTTC CASSFLGQAYEQYF